The 14 T cell receptor beta chains given below trace back to one sample, sequenced in a study of OX40 agonist ivuxolimab in advanced cancers. Generated by immunoSEQ multiplex PCR, the TCRdb table keeps only in-frame clones and is missing some. The sample contains fewer than 65,000 clones, approximately 90% of which appear only once. Here the sequenced sample was CD4+ or CD8+ T cells sorted from blood, taken in a trial of the OX40 agonist ivuxolimab. These receptors were taken from an adult with an advanced solid tumor such as melanoma, head and neck, liver or kidney cancer.

V is TRBV5-5 and J is TRBJ1-1; 8 positions agree with TRBD1. The V segment lost 3 bases and the J segment 7 bases; nucleotides outside the gene matches: 11. The CDR3 consists of 15 residues. Germline assignment: CDR1 SGHKS and CDR2 YYEKEE (reference sequence). CDR3 loop: CASSYLRDRSFEAFF. CDR3 nucleotides: TGTGCCAGCAGCTACCTCCGGGACAGGTCTTTTGAAGCTTTCTTT.

The rearrangement links TRBV29-1 to TRBJ1-1; TRBD1 matches at 7 bases. The germline V gene encodes CDR1 SQVTM and CDR2 ANQGSEA. V lost 6 bases, J lost 3 bases, and 13 bases stayed unmatched. The CDR3 extends over 15 amino acids. CDR3 region: CSVLRGGFEDTEAFF. DNA of the CDR3: TGCAGCGTCCTGAGAGGGGGCTTCGAGGACACTGAAGCTTTCTTT.

The chain carries TRBV4-3 and TRBJ2-2; weak D call: TRBD1 (6 bases). The germline V and J ends were trimmed by 4 bases and 4 bases, with 13 bases remaining between them. The CDR3 length is 15 residues. Germline CDR1 and CDR2: LGHNA and YSLEER. CDR3 protein: CASSPGGGVTGELFF. The CDR3 DNA reads as TGCGCCAGCAGCCCTGGTGGGGGCGTCACCGGGGAGCTGTTTTTT.

The V call is TRBV11-3, the J call TRBJ2-2; no reliable D call. Per germline, CDR1 SGHNT and CDR2 YENEEA. V shed 5 bases and J shed 1 base, with 8 bases lying between them. This CDR3 has 14 residues. The CDR3 DNA reads TGTGCCAGCAGCGGTGGACGGAACACCGGGGAGCTGTTTTTT. It is translated as CASSGGRNTGELFF.

The chain links TRBV5-6 to TRBJ2-1, with 10 bases fitting TRBD1. The V gene's germline CDR1 is SGHDT and CDR2 YYEEEE. With 3 bases clipped from V and 7 bases from J, the junction kept 7 bases outside the gene matches. The CDR3 is made up of 15 amino acids. The CDR3 sequence: CASSWDRGRYNEQFF. The CDR3 DNA reads TGTGCCAGCAGCTGGGACAGGGGTCGGTATAATGAGCAGTTCTTC. The full variable domain, in which reference TRBV5-6 and TRBJ2-1 provide the parts outside the CDR3, is DAGVTQSPTHLIKTRGQQVTLRCSPKSGHDTVSWYQQALGQGPQFIFQYYEEEERQRGNFPDRFSGHQFPNYSSELNVNALLLGDSALYLCASSWDRGRYNEQFFGPGTRLTVL.

This clone has just one count. This chain links TRBV7-9 with TRBJ2-3; 8 bases line up with TRBD2. V shed 0 bases and J 1 base; nucleotides not matched to a gene: 0. The CDR3 is made up of 15 amino acids. The germline V gene has CDR1 SEHNR and CDR2 FQNEAQ (reference sequence). The CDR3 region is CASSLALAGTDTQYF. DNA of the CDR3: TGTGCCAGCAGCTTAGCACTAGCGGGCACAGATACGCAGTATTTT.

The rearrangement uses TRBV5-6 and TRBJ2-3; the match to TRBD2 covers 12 bases. The CDR3 is made up of 18 amino acids. Looked up from germline, CDR1 is SGHDT and CDR2 is YYEEEE. The V segment lost 1 base and the J segment 2 bases; nucleotides outside the gene matches: 8. The DNA of the CDR3 is TGTGCCAGCAGCTTGAGTCTAGCGGGAGGGGGTGCCACAGATACGCAGTATTTT. Translated, it gives CASSLSLAGGGATDTQYF.

The chain couples TRBV5-1 to TRBJ1-1, with D maybe TRBD1 (5 bases). Trimming took off 1 base at V and 4 bases at J, with 8 bases between the two ends. Germline CDR1 SGHRS, CDR2 YFSETQ. This CDR3 has 13 amino acids. Written as DNA, the CDR3 is TGCGCCAGCAGCTTGCCAGGGATCACTGAAGCTTTCTTT. Translating it yields CASSLPGITEAFF.

The V gene is TRBV2, the J gene TRBJ2-2; 7 bases match TRBD2. After removal of 4 bases from V and 0 bases from J, the junction contained 5 bases not matched to a gene. From germline, CDR1 is SNHLY and CDR2 FYNNEI. The CDR3 extends over 16 amino acids. CDR3 bases: TGTGCCAGCAGTGTTCTGGGGGGGTCGAACACCGGGGAGCTGTTTTTT. This translates into CASSVLGGSNTGELFF.

The chain links TRBV27 to TRBJ2-1; D possibly uses TRBD1 or TRBD2 (5 bases each). The CDR3 consists of 14 residues. Germline CDR1 is MNHEY and CDR2 is SMNVEV (reference sequence). V gave up 6 bases and J gave up 5 bases, with 14 bases separating them. The CDR3 nucleotides read TGTGCCAGCAGCCTCCCGGGACGGAACAATGAGCAGTTCTTC. Translating it yields CASSLPGRNNEQFF.

V is TRBV7-2 and J is TRBJ2-3; TRBD2 might be the D (6 bases). V was shortened by 1 base and J by 4 bases, with 12 bases between the two germline ends. This CDR3 has 15 amino acids. CDR1 and CDR2 (germline): SGHTA, FQGNSA. The CDR3 here is CASSLGVSGADTQYF. The CDR3 DNA follows: TGTGCCAGCAGCTTAGGGGTTTCGGGAGCAGATACGCAGTATTTT.

This chain uses TRBV2 with TRBJ1-2; no clear D. Deletions cut 3 bases from V and 2 bases from J, with 7 bases between. This CDR3 has 13 amino acids. Germline values: CDR1 SNHLY, CDR2 FYNNEI. The CDR3: CASSDGPNYGYTF. The CDR3 DNA reads as TGTGCCAGCAGTGATGGGCCAAACTATGGCTACACCTTC.

The chain combines TRBV6-5 with TRBJ2-2; a weak D match, TRBD1 (6 bases). Looked up from germline, CDR1 is MNHEY and CDR2 is SVGAGI. The CDR3 has 14 amino acids. V was cut by 6 bases and J by 6 bases, with 14 bases left in between. As DNA, the CDR3 is TGTGCCAGCAGGAAGGGGGATACGGCCGGGGAGCTGTTTTTT. This sequence encodes CASRKGDTAGELFF.

The J gene is TRBJ2-3, the V gene TRBV6-1; the D gene is possibly TRBD2 (6 bases). Germline CDR1 and CDR2: MNHNS and SASEGT. This CDR3 spans 15 amino acids. The germline V and J ends were trimmed by 4 bases and 2 bases, with 13 bases remaining between them. The CDR3 nucleotides are TGTGCCAGCAGTGGCCCGGGACTGACCACAGATACGCAGTATTTT. Residues: CASSGPGLTTDTQYF.